This T cell receptor (beta chain) emerged from a study of OX40 agonist ivuxolimab in advanced cancers. The data were produced by immunoSEQ multiplex PCR, yet TCRdb's version contains in-frame clones alone and is incomplete. This table has around 65,000 clones, around 90% appearing once. Notes on the study in general: CD8+ T cells (on average) carried more expanded clones than CD4+ T cells.

CDR1 is GTSNPN and CDR2 is SVGIG in the germline V gene (reference sequence). With 1 base clipped from V and 4 bases from J, the junction kept 8 bases outside the gene matches. CDR3 length equals 15 residues. Notes on this clone: The antigen is unknown.

This sequence was found in an adult with an advanced solid tumor such as melanoma, head and neck, liver or kidney cancer. The sequences come from CD4+ or CD8+ T cells sorted from blood, collected in a trial of the OX40 agonist ivuxolimab. V usage is TRBV30 and J usage is TRBJ2-5; TRBD2 matches at 8 bases. The CDR3 sequence is CAWSEGGGPAETQYF. Written as DNA, the CDR3 is TGTGCCTGGAGTGAGGGCGGGGGGCCCGCAGAGACCCAGTACTTC.